The clone carrying this TCR beta chain was seen many times. Russia was home to the donors, healthy Caucasian individuals aged about 6 to 90. This entry belongs to a study of blood T cells in healthy people across ages. Primers used in a second PCR of roughly 7 to 12 cycles were a sample-barcoded 5' primer and a J-beta primer mix. TCRdb reanalysed the 5' RACE reads using MiXCR and keeps one entry per CDR3 protein. The profile shows 900,000 to 950,000 distinct CDR3 sequences, about 27% of them singletons. CDR1 is KGHSH and CDR2 is LQKENI in the germline V gene. With 3 bases clipped from V and 4 bases from J, the junction kept 3 bases outside the gene matches. CDR3 size: 15 residues. These same data were also listed under a study on T cells of mothers and their children.

Sequenced: blood. The chain joins TRBV18 to TRBJ2-6; the match to TRBD2 covers 7 bases. This receptor was identified in a woman in her thirties or forties in good health. The DNA of the CDR3 is TGTGCCAGCTCACCGGGAGGGGACGGGGCCAACGTCCTGACTTTC. Residues: CASSPGGDGANVLTF. The entire variable domain, with the rest obtained from reference TRBV18 and TRBJ2-6, is as follows: NAGVMQNPRHLVRRRGQEARLRCSPMKGHSHVYWYRQLPEEGLKFMVYLQKENIIDESGMPKERFSAEFPKEGPSILRIQQVVRGDSAAYFCASSPGGDGANVLTFGAGSRLTVL.